Listed here are 25 T cell receptor beta chains from one sample, sequenced in a study of blood T cell repertoires in COVID-19. TCRdb's table, derived via immunoSEQ multiplex PCR, lists solely in-frame clones and lacks some. The sample carries 120,000 or so clones, 55% to 70% recorded once. The sample taken for sequencing was peripheral blood. The receptors here all came from a woman between 70 and 85 years old with acute or convalescent COVID-19.

The gene calls are TRBV7-6 and TRBJ2-1; 11 positions match TRBD1. The CDR3 is made up of 15 amino acids. Germline V gives CDR1 SGHVS, CDR2 FNYEAQ. V gave up 3 bases and J gave up 7 bases; unmatched junction bases: 5. CDR3: CASSFEGQGANEQFF. CDR3 nucleotides: TGTGCCAGCAGCTTTGAAGGACAGGGGGCAAATGAGCAGTTCTTC.

This clone turned up a few times. The rearrangement links TRBV7-8 to TRBJ2-7, with 13 bases matching TRBD2. Germline V gene data show CDR1 as SGHVS and CDR2 as FQNEAQ. Trimming removed 4 bases from V and 3 bases from J; junction bases left unmatched: 9. This CDR3 contains 17 residues. This CDR3 is CASSSYPRTSGSYEQYF. CDR3 in DNA: TGTGCCAGCAGCTCATATCCCCGGACTAGCGGGAGCTACGAGCAGTACTTC.

This chain joins TRBV18 and TRBJ2-7; D is possibly TRBD2 (7 bases). The ends were cut back, 0 bases at V and 6 bases at J, with 9 bases in the middle. Germline V gene data show CDR1 as KGHSH and CDR2 as LQKENI. The CDR3 spans 13 residues. The CDR3 loop reads CASSPPGGGEQYF. As DNA, the CDR3 is TGTGCCAGCTCACCACCAGGGGGGGGCGAGCAGTACTTC.

This chain connects TRBV12-3 or TRBV12-4 to TRBJ2-3; the D is unclear. V gave up 5 bases and J gave up 0 bases, with 6 bases separating them. CDR3 size: 13 residues. CDR3 nucleotides: TGTGCCAGCAGTCCCCCTAGCACAGATACGCAGTATTTT. Translating gives CASSPPSTDTQYF.

This clone was found a few times. The chain couples TRBV5-1 to TRBJ1-1; possible D gene TRBD1, 5 bases. The germline CDR1 and CDR2 sequences are SGHRS and YFSETQ. This CDR3 has 15 residues. Trimming left V 5 bases short and J 4 bases short, with 18 bases between. The CDR3 coding sequence is TGCGCCAGCAGTGAAGGGGTCATGGTCCGCACTGAAGCTTTCTTT. Its protein product is CASSEGVMVRTEAFF.

This clone was seen more than once but under ten times. V gene TRBV5-1 combines with J gene TRBJ2-2; TRBD1 agrees at 8 bases. The trim removed 4 bases at V and 4 bases at J, leaving 9 bases unmatched. The CDR3 is 16 amino acids. Per germline, CDR1 SGHRS and CDR2 YFSETQ. CDR3 DNA sequence: TGCGCCAGCAGCCAATACGGACAGGGAGGCACCGGGGAGCTGTTTTTT. Protein product: CASSQYGQGGTGELFF.

The rearrangement links TRBV11-2 to TRBJ2-1; 8 nucleotides line up with TRBD1. Germline V gives CDR1 SGHAT, CDR2 FQNNGV. The CDR3 is 14 amino acids. With 5 bases clipped from V and 10 bases from J, the junction kept 10 bases outside the gene matches. The CDR3 loop reads CASSPDRGRGEQFF. CDR3 nucleotide sequence: TGTGCCAGCAGCCCCGACAGGGGAAGAGGCGAGCAGTTCTTC.

This clone was found once. This chain joins TRBV1 and TRBJ2-7; the table's D call, TRBD1, was not checked against the DNA. TRBV1 represents a pseudogene. The CDR3 runs to 13 residues. The CDR3: CTKYRDSSYEQYF. CDR3 DNA: TGCACCAAGTACCGGGACAGCTCCTACGAGCAGTACTTC.

This clone was found many times. The J gene is TRBJ2-1, the V gene TRBV11-2; 11 nucleotides line up with TRBD2. V shed 5 bases and J 4 bases; nucleotides not matched to a gene: 4. This CDR3 has 15 residues. CDR1 SGHAT and CDR2 FQNNGV come from the germline V gene. The CDR3 sequence is CASSITSGRYNEQFF. The CDR3 DNA reads as TGTGCCAGCAGCATCACTAGCGGGAGATACAATGAGCAGTTCTTC.

The chain uses TRBV5-6 and TRBJ2-7; no clear D. This CDR3 region has 13 residues. V dropped 2 bases and J dropped 2 bases, with 8 bases sitting between them. Looked up from germline, CDR1 is SGHDT and CDR2 is YYEEEE. The CDR3 protein is CASSFSSAYEQYF. Here the CDR3 DNA reads TGTGCCAGCAGCTTCTCCAGCGCCTACGAGCAGTACTTC. Full variable domain (outside the CDR3, taken from reference TRBV5-6 and TRBJ2-7): DAGVTQSPTHLIKTRGQQVTLRCSPKSGHDTVSWYQQALGQGPQFIFQYYEEEERQRGNFPDRFSGHQFPNYSSELNVNALLLGDSALYLCASSFSSAYEQYFGPGTRLTVT.

This clone was found once. This chain links TRBV2 with TRBJ2-6; 12 nucleotides agree with TRBD2. The CDR3 consists of 16 residues. J gave up 0 bases and V 6 bases, and 0 bases lay outside the gene matches. CDR1 and CDR2 from the germline V gene are SNHLY and FYNNEI. In DNA, the CDR3 is TGTGCCAGCAGGGGACTAGCGGGCTCTGGGGCCAACGTCCTGACTTTC. This sequence encodes CASRGLAGSGANVLTF.

V usage is TRBV23-1 and J usage is TRBJ1-4, with 7 bases aligning to TRBD1. TRBV23-1 is annotated as an ORF whose role is uncertain. J was trimmed by 7 bases and V by 2 bases; bases with no gene match: 1. The CDR3 runs 13 residues. Here the CDR3 reads CASSQTGVEKLFF. The CDR3 DNA reads TGCGCCAGCAGTCAAACAGGGGTTGAAAAACTGTTTTTT.

The chain recombines TRBV6-1 with TRBJ1-3; 8 nucleotides align to TRBD1. The germline CDR1 and CDR2 sequences are MNHNS and SASEGT. The junction had 11 bases not matched to a gene; V was cut back by 0 bases and J by 4 bases. This CDR3 contains 18 residues. The CDR3 loop reads CASSEALQGARRGNTIYF. The CDR3 DNA follows: TGTGCCAGCAGTGAAGCGCTTCAGGGGGCTAGGAGAGGAAACACCATATATTTT.

The chain couples TRBV10-1 to TRBJ2-5; weak D call: TRBD1 (5 bases). The CDR3 has 17 residues. The germline V gene encodes CDR1 WNHNN and CDR2 SYGVQD (reference sequence). V was cut by 0 bases and J by 1 base, with 15 bases left in between. The CDR3 bases are TGCGCCAGCAGTGAGTCTTTGGCAGGGTCATCCCAAGAGACCCAGTACTTC. Translation: CASSESLAGSSQETQYF.

The rearrangement uses TRBV11-2 and TRBJ1-1; 8 bases agree with TRBD1. The CDR3 is 14 residues long. CDR1 is SGHAT, CDR2 FQNNGV, per germline. Trimming took 5 bases from V and 4 from J; bases not matched to a gene: 6. CDR3 DNA sequence: TGTGCCAGCAGCACGGACAGGGTTGGCACTGAAGCTTTCTTT. Protein sequence: CASSTDRVGTEAFF. The full variable domain, its missing parts supplied by reference TRBV11-2 and TRBJ1-1, is EAGVAQSPRYKIIEKRQSVAFWCNPISGHATLYWYQQILGQGPKLLIQFQNNGVVDDSQLPKDRFSAERLKGVDSTLKIQPAKLEDSAVYLCASSTDRVGTEAFFGQGTRLTVV.

The gene calls are TRBV28 and TRBJ2-7; TRBD2 aligns across 15 bases. The trim removed 7 bases at V and 7 bases at J, leaving 8 bases unmatched. The CDR3 consists of 15 residues. Germline CDR1 and CDR2: MDHEN and SYDVKM. Here the CDR3 DNA reads TGTGCCAGCAACGGACTAGCGGGAGGGAAGCGGGAGCAGTACTTC. It specifies CASNGLAGGKREQYF.

The rearrangement joins TRBV28 to TRBJ1-5; tentatively, D is TRBD1 (5 bases). The CDR3 is 13 amino acids. CDR1 is MDHEN and CDR2 is SYDVKM in the germline V gene. The V end lost 2 bases, the J end lost 6 bases, and 8 bases lay between the germline ends. CDR3 residues: CASSLGDSQPQHF. CDR3 nucleotides: TGTGCCAGCAGTTTAGGTGACAGTCAGCCCCAGCATTTT.

This chain uses TRBV2 with TRBJ1-2; D is uncertain. CDR3 length: 15 amino acids. V was shortened by 4 bases and J by 2 bases, with 14 bases between the two germline ends. Germline V gene data show CDR1 as SNHLY and CDR2 as FYNNEI. The CDR3: CASSGNQIPNYGYTF. The CDR3 bases are TGTGCCAGCAGTGGAAATCAGATCCCGAACTATGGCTACACCTTC.

V usage is TRBV2 and J usage is TRBJ2-2; 8 positions match TRBD1. This CDR3 is 14 amino acids long. The germline V gene has CDR1 SNHLY and CDR2 FYNNEI. V lost 6 bases to trimming and J lost 7 bases; unmatched junction nucleotides: 7. CDR3 protein: CASSRQGTNGELFF. DNA for the CDR3: TGTGCCAGCAGCAGACAGGGGACAAACGGGGAGCTGTTTTTT. Full variable domain (remainder filled in from reference TRBV2 and TRBJ2-2): EPEVTQTPSHQVTQMGQEVILRCVPISNHLYFYWYRQILGQKVEFLVSFYNNEISEKSEIFDDQFSVERPDGSNFTLKIRSTKLEDSAMYFCASSRQGTNGELFFGEGSRLTVL.

The chain combines TRBV5-1 with TRBJ1-4; 7 nucleotides align to TRBD1. Germline V lookup: CDR1 SGHRS, CDR2 YFSETQ. The CDR3 has 15 amino acids. V shed 0 bases and J 8 bases; nucleotides not matched to a gene: 7. The chain's CDR3 is CASSLGDSLGEKLFF. The DNA of the CDR3 is TGCGCCAGCAGCTTGGGGGACAGTCTCGGGGAAAAACTGTTTTTT.

This clone came up a few times. V is TRBV5-4 and J is TRBJ1-4; TRBD1 agrees at 7 bases. Germline values: CDR1 SGHNT, CDR2 YYREEE (reference sequence). The CDR3 length is 15 residues. The trim removed 4 bases at V and 4 bases at J, leaving 7 bases unmatched. This CDR3 reads CASSTRQGNNEKLFF. The CDR3 DNA is TGTGCCAGCAGCACCCGACAGGGCAATAATGAAAAACTGTTTTTT.

The table lists this clone with a count of one. The J gene is TRBJ2-2, the V gene TRBV6-5; 10 nucleotides align to TRBD2. The germline gives CDR1 MNHEY, CDR2 SVGAGI. The CDR3 covers 13 residues. The V and J ends lost 7 bases and 6 bases, in that order; junction bases with no gene match: 2. Here the CDR3 reads CASTSGGAGELFF. The CDR3 DNA reads as TGTGCCAGCACTAGCGGGGGTGCCGGGGAGCTGTTTTTT.

The chain is built from TRBV19 and TRBJ2-7; a possible D gene is TRBD1 (5 bases). The CDR3 covers 15 residues. Per germline, CDR1 LNHDA and CDR2 SQIVND (reference sequence). With 10 bases removed from V and 4 bases from J, the gap between germline ends came to 23 bases. This chain's CDR3 is CATRGSETVGYEQYF. The CDR3, as DNA: TGTGCCACCCGTGGGTCGGAGACAGTCGGTTACGAGCAGTACTTC.

The rearrangement uses TRBV27 and TRBJ2-2; 15 nucleotides match TRBD2. This CDR3 comprises 20 residues. Looked up from germline, CDR1 is MNHEY and CDR2 is SMNVEV (reference sequence). The V gene end was trimmed by 6 bases and the J gene end by 1 base; junction bases not matched to a gene: 12. The DNA of the CDR3 is TGTGCCAGCAGGCGACGGGGACTAGCGGGAGGTAGCGGGAACACCGGGGAGCTGTTTTTT. Amino acid sequence: CASRRRGLAGGSGNTGELFF.

The rearrangement joins TRBV7-6 to TRBJ1-4; TRBD1 matches 8 bases. The CDR3 is made up of 16 amino acids. Germline V CDR1 and CDR2: SGHVS, FNYEAQ. V shed 5 bases and J 2 bases; nucleotides not matched to a gene: 7. The CDR3 region has the DNA TGTGCCAGCAGCCAAGGACAGGGTGGCACTAATGAAAAACTGTTTTTT. It yields the protein CASSQGQGGTNEKLFF.